Below, 26 T cell receptor beta chains from the same sample are listed, as sequenced in a study of T cell repertoires in cytomegalovirus infection. Their recognized antigens are unknown. TCRdb reprocessed the reads via MiXCR and lists one record per CDR3 protein. In the table there are approximately 990,000 distinct CDR3 sequences, roughly 30% of which are singletons. The sample consisted of cultured CD8+ T cells from PBMCs, taken from culture after CMV antigen stimulation. These receptors all come from a human donor in good health (CMV status not recorded). Some clones in this sample may be carry-over from other donors' samples.

This clonotype was seen a few times. The chain couples TRBV12-5 to TRBJ1-1, with TRBD1 identical over 7 bases. V lost 5 bases and J lost 0; bases outside the gene matches: 3. CDR1 is LGHNT and CDR2 is FRNRAP in the germline V gene. This CDR3 has 14 amino acids. This CDR3 reads CASGAGQMNTEAFF. Here the CDR3 DNA reads TGTGCTAGTGGTGCGGGACAGATGAACACTGAAGCTTTCTTT.

This clonotype was seen a handful of times. V is TRBV18 and J is TRBJ2-1; 7 bases align to TRBD1. V trimming: 3 bases; J trimming: 5 bases; junction bases outside the gene matches: 13. In germline, CDR1 is KGHSH, CDR2 LQKENI. The CDR3 length is 17 residues. In DNA form, the CDR3 reads TGTGCCAGCTCACCCCGCAAAGGGTACAGGGGCCACAATGAGCAGTTCTTC. It encodes CASSPRKGYRGHNEQFF.

The chain combines TRBV12-3 or TRBV12-4 with TRBJ2-1; no definite D call. The V end lost 6 bases, the J end lost 1 base, and 7 bases lay between the germline ends. The CDR3 is 13 residues long. The CDR3 nucleotides are TGTGCCAGCAGCATCCGGTCCTACAATGAGCAGTTCTTC. Residues: CASSIRSYNEQFF.

This clonotype has only a few counts. V and J are TRBV5-4 and TRBJ2-3; tentative D call: TRBD2 (5 bases). Germline lookup yields CDR1 SGHNT and CDR2 YYREEE (reference sequence). This CDR3 spans 16 amino acids. V gave up 0 bases and J gave up 1 base, with 12 bases separating them. CDR3 bases: TGTGCCAGCAGCTTGGATCCGGGGTTGGGCACAGATACGCAGTATTTT. Its protein is CASSLDPGLGTDTQYF.

The rearrangement links TRBV29-1 to TRBJ1-2, with D maybe TRBD1 (5 bases). This CDR3 is built from 15 residues. The germline V gene encodes CDR1 SQVTM and CDR2 ANQGSEA. V lost 0 bases and J 3 bases, leaving 14 bases between the germline ends. The CDR3 region is CSVEDPVGTYYGYTF. Here the CDR3 DNA reads TGCAGCGTTGAAGACCCTGTGGGGACTTACTATGGCTACACCTTC.

The chain joins TRBV19 to TRBJ2-5; D might be TRBD2 (6 bases). The CDR3 has 16 residues. Trimming took off 3 bases at V and 4 bases at J, with 18 bases between the two ends. Germline V gives CDR1 LNHDA, CDR2 SQIVND (reference sequence). The CDR3 region is CASSITDSLAPETQYF. CDR3 in DNA: TGTGCCAGTAGTATTACCGACTCGCTAGCGCCAGAGACCCAGTACTTC.

The table lists this clonotype with many counts. The V and J genes are TRBV7-6 and TRBJ1-2; TRBD1 agrees at 9 bases. Germline-derived CDR1 and CDR2 are SGHVS and FNYEAQ. V dropped 5 bases and J dropped 7; count of bases not matched to a gene: 5. CDR3 length: 13 residues. The CDR3 region has the DNA TGTGCCAGCAGCCCGACGACAGGGGGTGGCTACACCTTC. Translated, it gives CASSPTTGGGYTF.

This clonotype was seen at least ten times. The chain uses TRBV7-9 and TRBJ1-1; no reliable D call. CDR3 length equals 13 residues. V lost 5 bases to trimming and J lost 4 bases, with 11 bases between them. Germline V gene lookup returns CDR1 SEHNR and CDR2 FQNEAQ (reference sequence). This chain's CDR3 is CASSPERFTEAFF. The CDR3 nucleotides are TGTGCCAGCAGCCCCGAGCGGTTCACTGAAGCTTTCTTT. Based on the CDR3 plus reference TRBV7-9 and TRBJ1-1, the full variable domain is DTGVSQNPRHKITKRGQNVTFRCDPISEHNRLYWYRQTLGQGPEFLTYFQNEAQLEKSRLLSDRFSAERPKGSFSTLEIQRTEQGDSAMYLCASSPERFTEAFFGQGTRLTVV.

This clonotype was seen more than once but under ten times. The V call is TRBV10-3, the J call TRBJ2-7, with D maybe TRBD1 (5 bases). Germline CDR1 and CDR2: ENHRY and SYGVKD. V was shortened by 1 base and J by 7 bases, with 8 bases between the two germline ends. The CDR3 has 12 amino acids. CDR3 sequence: CAISEYPGEQYV. CDR3 DNA: TGTGCCATCAGTGAGTATCCAGGGGAGCAGTACGTC.

At least ten counts were recorded for this clonotype. The rearrangement links TRBV7-2 to TRBJ2-7; 10 nucleotides agree with TRBD2. The CDR3 loop spans 15 amino acids. Unmatched junction bases numbered 7, after V lost 5 bases and J lost 3 bases. CDR1 is SGHTA, CDR2 FQGNSA, per germline. CDR3: CASSALTSGDYEQYF. The DNA for the CDR3 is TGTGCCAGCAGCGCCCTTACTAGCGGGGACTACGAGCAGTACTTC.

This clonotype showed up just a few times. The V gene is TRBV29-1, the J gene TRBJ2-3, with 9 bases identical to TRBD1. V dropped 3 bases and J dropped 2; count of bases not matched to a gene: 12. Germline CDR1 SQVTM, CDR2 ANQGSEA. The CDR3 has 17 residues. Here the CDR3 reads CSVEGQGGASVTDTQYF. CDR3 nucleotides: TGCAGCGTTGAGGGACAGGGAGGGGCGTCTGTCACAGATACGCAGTATTTT.

The V and J genes are TRBV4-3 and TRBJ2-1; perhaps TRBD2 as D (8 bases). The CDR3 runs to 18 residues. Germline CDR1 LGHNA, CDR2 YSLEER. Deletions cut 5 bases from V and 1 base from J, with 21 bases between. DNA for the CDR3: TGCGCCAGCAGCTGGGACAGCGGGGGTTGGGGGTCCTACAATGAGCAGTTCTTC. Translation: CASSWDSGGWGSYNEQFF.

V gene TRBV4-1 combines with J gene TRBJ2-3; D unresolved. Trimming removed 1 base from V and 4 bases from J, with 9 bases in between. The CDR3 totals 14 residues. Germline V lookup: CDR1 MGHRA, CDR2 YSYEKL. The CDR3 DNA sequence: TGCGCCAGCAGCCAAGGCCCCGCTGCAGATACGCAGTATTTT. Translated: CASSQGPAADTQYF.

The chain carries TRBV15 and TRBJ2-5; the match to TRBD2 covers 8 bases. CDR1 and CDR2 from the germline V gene are LNHNV and YYDKDF (reference sequence). The CDR3 sequence is 14 residues long. Trimming removed 3 bases from V and 4 bases from J; junction bases left unmatched: 4. CDR3 sequence: CATSRVAGRETQYF. DNA for the CDR3: TGTGCCACCAGCAGGGTAGCGGGGCGAGAGACCCAGTACTTC.

This clonotype has just a few counts. CDR3 sequence reads: CASSFDPPDTQYF. Here the CDR3 DNA reads TGTGCCAGCAGCTTCGATCCCCCAGATACGCAGTATTTT. This chain uses TRBV7-6 with TRBJ2-3, with D uncertain. The germline V gene encodes CDR1 SGHVS and CDR2 FNYEAQ. Trimming took off 3 bases at V and 4 bases at J, with 8 bases between the two ends. The CDR3 has 13 amino acids.

In its sample, this clonotype was seen a few times. The rearrangement uses TRBV5-6 and TRBJ2-1; D is ambiguous. Trimming stripped 1 base from V and 10 bases from J, with 9 bases between. The CDR3 has 12 amino acids. Germline V gene sequence: CDR1 SGHDT, CDR2 YYEEEE. The CDR3 DNA is TGTGCCAGCAGCTTGAGGAGCTCCGAGCAGTTCTTC. It is translated as CASSLRSSEQFF.

The V call is TRBV25-1, the J call TRBJ2-5; no clear D. The germline CDR1 and CDR2 sequences are MGHDK and SYGVNS. The CDR3 is made up of 14 amino acids. Trimming left V 3 bases short and J 7 bases short, with 15 bases between. CDR3 bases: TGTGCCAGCAGTGACCAAGACGGCCGGGTGACCCAGTACTTC. Translating it yields CASSDQDGRVTQYF.

The CDR3 DNA reads TGTGCCAGCAGTTTATCGGGGGCGCCCGACACTGAAGCTTTCTTT. Its translation: CASSLSGAPDTEAFF. The V and J genes are TRBV12-3 or TRBV12-4 and TRBJ1-1; perhaps TRBD1 as D (6 bases). This CDR3 region has 15 residues. Trimming cost V 2 bases and J 3 bases, with 13 bases left between them.

This chain links TRBV11-2 with TRBJ2-3; 7 nucleotides align to TRBD2. Looked up from germline, CDR1 is SGHAT and CDR2 is FQNNGV. CDR3 size: 16 residues. V was clipped by 1 base and J by 2 bases; unmatched bases: 6. CDR3 protein: CASSLGASGFTDTQYF. In DNA form, the CDR3 reads TGTGCCAGCAGCTTAGGGGCTAGCGGATTCACAGATACGCAGTATTTT.

This clonotype was counted a few times. The V gene is TRBV7-2, the J gene TRBJ2-2; D may be TRBD1 or TRBD2 (5 bases each). V shed 7 bases and J shed 6 bases, with 18 bases lying between them. Germline CDR1 reads SGHTA; CDR2 reads FQGNSA. CDR3 length: 15 amino acids. The chain's CDR3 is CASTPWDPTAGELFF. DNA of the CDR3: TGTGCCAGCACCCCCTGGGACCCTACAGCCGGGGAGCTGTTTTTT.

The table lists this clonotype with a few counts. The J gene is TRBJ2-1, the V gene TRBV19; D remains ambiguous. The length of the CDR3 is 12 residues. The germline V and J ends were trimmed by 0 bases and 7 bases, with 4 bases remaining between them. Germline V CDR1 and CDR2: LNHDA, SQIVND (reference sequence). CDR3 sequence: CASSIDLNEQFF. The CDR3 DNA reads as TGTGCCAGTAGTATAGATCTGAATGAGCAGTTCTTC.

The J gene is TRBJ2-2, the V gene TRBV27; possibly TRBD2 for D (5 bases). The CDR3 totals 14 residues. Germline V lookup: CDR1 MNHEY, CDR2 SMNVEV (reference sequence). V was trimmed by 2 bases and J by 5 bases, leaving 9 bases between them. For the CDR3, the DNA is TGTGCCAGCAGTTTACTGGAGCGGACCGGGGAGCTGTTTTTT. Its translation is CASSLLERTGELFF.

This chain links TRBV20-1 with TRBJ1-2, with D perhaps TRBD1 (5 bases). Germline V gene sequence: CDR1 DFQATT, CDR2 SNEGSKA (reference sequence). V shed 3 bases and J shed 3 bases, with 11 bases lying between them. The CDR3 is made up of 13 amino acids. CDR3 DNA: TGCAGTGCTAGGGGGGTAGGAGACTATGGCTACACCTTC. Amino acid sequence: CSARGVGDYGYTF.

This chain uses TRBV13 with TRBJ2-1; D ambiguous. The CDR3 covers 13 residues. CDR1 is PRHDT, CDR2 FYEKMQ, per germline (reference sequence). Trimming removed 3 bases from V and 6 bases from J, with 9 bases in between. CDR3 nucleotide sequence: TGTGCCAGCAGCTTTCGGGCCCCCAATGAGCAGTTCTTC. This encodes CASSFRAPNEQFF.

The chain couples TRBV7-9 to TRBJ2-4; D may match TRBD1 or TRBD2 (5 bases each). V dropped 1 base and J dropped 1 base, with 11 bases sitting between them. Germline V lookup: CDR1 SEHNR, CDR2 FQNEAQ (reference sequence). The length of the CDR3 is 16 residues. The CDR3: CASSLEEGLAKNIQYF. CDR3 coding DNA: TGTGCCAGCAGCTTAGAAGAGGGGTTGGCCAAAAACATTCAGTACTTC.

V gene TRBV5-1 combines with J gene TRBJ1-2; D is unresolved. CDR3 length: 14 residues. Germline lookup yields CDR1 SGHRS and CDR2 YFSETQ. Trimming pared 2 bases from V and 0 bases from J, leaving 8 bases between. The CDR3: CASSFSGSNYGYTF. In DNA form, the CDR3 reads TGCGCCAGCAGCTTCTCCGGATCTAACTATGGCTACACCTTC.